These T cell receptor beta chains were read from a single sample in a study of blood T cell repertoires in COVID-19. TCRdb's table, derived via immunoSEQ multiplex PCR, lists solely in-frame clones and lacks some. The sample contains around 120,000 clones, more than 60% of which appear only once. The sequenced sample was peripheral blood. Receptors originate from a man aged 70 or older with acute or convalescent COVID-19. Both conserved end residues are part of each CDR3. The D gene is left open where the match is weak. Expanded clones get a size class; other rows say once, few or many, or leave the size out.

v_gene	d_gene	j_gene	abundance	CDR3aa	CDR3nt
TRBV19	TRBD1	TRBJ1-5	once	CASAATGVFQPQHF	TGTGCCAGTGCAGCAACAGGGGTCTTTCAGCCCCAGCATTTT
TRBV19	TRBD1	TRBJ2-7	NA	CASSMGQGVPYEQYF	TGTGCCAGTAGTATGGGACAGGGGGTCCCCTACGAGCAGTACTTC
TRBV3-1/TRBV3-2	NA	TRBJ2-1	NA	CASSRQAEQFF	TGTGCCAGCAGCAGACAGGCTGAGCAGTTCTTC
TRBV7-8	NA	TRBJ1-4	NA	CASSPQHRALKLFF	TGTGCCAGCAGCCCTCAACACAGGGCATTAAAACTGTTTTTT
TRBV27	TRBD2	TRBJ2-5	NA	CASSLGLAGGQETQYF	TGTGCCAGCAGTCTCGGACTAGCGGGGGGGCAAGAGACCCAGTACTTC
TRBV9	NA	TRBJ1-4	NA	CASTRPGDEKLFF	TGTGCCAGCACCCGTCCAGGGGATGAAAAACTGTTTTTT
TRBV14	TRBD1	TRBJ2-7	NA	CASSPGGYEQYF	TGTGCCAGCAGCCCAGGGGGCTACGAGCAGTACTTC
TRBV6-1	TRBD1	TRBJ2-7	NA	CASSDRGPYEQYF	TGTGCCAGCAGTGACAGGGGGCCCTACGAGCAGTACTTC
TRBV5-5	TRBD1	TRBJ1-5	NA	CASSLAGTEGQPQHF	TGTGCCAGCAGCTTGGCAGGGACAGAGGGTCAGCCCCAGCATTTT
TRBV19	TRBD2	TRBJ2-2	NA	CASSTRLAGGTGELFF	TGTGCCAGTAGTACGAGACTAGCGGGAGGCACCGGGGAGCTGTTTTTT
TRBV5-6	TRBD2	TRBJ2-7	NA	CASSSKQSRGSGRYYEQYF	TGTGCCAGCAGCTCCAAACAATCCCGGGGTAGCGGGAGATATTACGAGCAGTACTTC
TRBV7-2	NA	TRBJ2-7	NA	CASSSPGLSYEQYF	TGTGCCAGCAGCTCACCGGGACTTTCCTACGAGCAGTACTTC
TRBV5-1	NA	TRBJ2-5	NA	CASSLESSGPAQYF	TGCGCCAGCAGCTTGGAGAGTAGCGGCCCAGCTCAGTACTTC
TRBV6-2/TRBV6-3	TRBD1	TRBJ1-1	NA	CASSRGQGGTEAFF	TGTGCCAGCAGCCGGGGACAGGGAGGTACTGAAGCTTTCTTT
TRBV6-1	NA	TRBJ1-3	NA	CASSELVSSGNTIYF	TGTGCCAGCAGTGAACTTGTCAGCTCTGGAAACACCATATATTTT
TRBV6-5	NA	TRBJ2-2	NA	CASTHEITGELFF	TGTGCCAGCACTCACGAGATCACCGGGGAGCTGTTTTTT
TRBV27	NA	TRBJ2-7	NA	CASSFQQPGGSASYEQYF	TGTGCCAGCAGTTTCCAGCAGCCAGGGGGGTCGGCGTCCTACGAGCAGTACTTC
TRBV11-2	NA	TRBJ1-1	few	CASSSVRGGKTEAFF	TGTGCCAGCAGTTCCGTCCGGGGGGGGAAGACTGAAGCTTTCTTT
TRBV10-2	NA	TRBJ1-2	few	CASSETRADGYTF	TGCGCCAGCAGTGAGACGAGGGCCGATGGCTACACCTTC